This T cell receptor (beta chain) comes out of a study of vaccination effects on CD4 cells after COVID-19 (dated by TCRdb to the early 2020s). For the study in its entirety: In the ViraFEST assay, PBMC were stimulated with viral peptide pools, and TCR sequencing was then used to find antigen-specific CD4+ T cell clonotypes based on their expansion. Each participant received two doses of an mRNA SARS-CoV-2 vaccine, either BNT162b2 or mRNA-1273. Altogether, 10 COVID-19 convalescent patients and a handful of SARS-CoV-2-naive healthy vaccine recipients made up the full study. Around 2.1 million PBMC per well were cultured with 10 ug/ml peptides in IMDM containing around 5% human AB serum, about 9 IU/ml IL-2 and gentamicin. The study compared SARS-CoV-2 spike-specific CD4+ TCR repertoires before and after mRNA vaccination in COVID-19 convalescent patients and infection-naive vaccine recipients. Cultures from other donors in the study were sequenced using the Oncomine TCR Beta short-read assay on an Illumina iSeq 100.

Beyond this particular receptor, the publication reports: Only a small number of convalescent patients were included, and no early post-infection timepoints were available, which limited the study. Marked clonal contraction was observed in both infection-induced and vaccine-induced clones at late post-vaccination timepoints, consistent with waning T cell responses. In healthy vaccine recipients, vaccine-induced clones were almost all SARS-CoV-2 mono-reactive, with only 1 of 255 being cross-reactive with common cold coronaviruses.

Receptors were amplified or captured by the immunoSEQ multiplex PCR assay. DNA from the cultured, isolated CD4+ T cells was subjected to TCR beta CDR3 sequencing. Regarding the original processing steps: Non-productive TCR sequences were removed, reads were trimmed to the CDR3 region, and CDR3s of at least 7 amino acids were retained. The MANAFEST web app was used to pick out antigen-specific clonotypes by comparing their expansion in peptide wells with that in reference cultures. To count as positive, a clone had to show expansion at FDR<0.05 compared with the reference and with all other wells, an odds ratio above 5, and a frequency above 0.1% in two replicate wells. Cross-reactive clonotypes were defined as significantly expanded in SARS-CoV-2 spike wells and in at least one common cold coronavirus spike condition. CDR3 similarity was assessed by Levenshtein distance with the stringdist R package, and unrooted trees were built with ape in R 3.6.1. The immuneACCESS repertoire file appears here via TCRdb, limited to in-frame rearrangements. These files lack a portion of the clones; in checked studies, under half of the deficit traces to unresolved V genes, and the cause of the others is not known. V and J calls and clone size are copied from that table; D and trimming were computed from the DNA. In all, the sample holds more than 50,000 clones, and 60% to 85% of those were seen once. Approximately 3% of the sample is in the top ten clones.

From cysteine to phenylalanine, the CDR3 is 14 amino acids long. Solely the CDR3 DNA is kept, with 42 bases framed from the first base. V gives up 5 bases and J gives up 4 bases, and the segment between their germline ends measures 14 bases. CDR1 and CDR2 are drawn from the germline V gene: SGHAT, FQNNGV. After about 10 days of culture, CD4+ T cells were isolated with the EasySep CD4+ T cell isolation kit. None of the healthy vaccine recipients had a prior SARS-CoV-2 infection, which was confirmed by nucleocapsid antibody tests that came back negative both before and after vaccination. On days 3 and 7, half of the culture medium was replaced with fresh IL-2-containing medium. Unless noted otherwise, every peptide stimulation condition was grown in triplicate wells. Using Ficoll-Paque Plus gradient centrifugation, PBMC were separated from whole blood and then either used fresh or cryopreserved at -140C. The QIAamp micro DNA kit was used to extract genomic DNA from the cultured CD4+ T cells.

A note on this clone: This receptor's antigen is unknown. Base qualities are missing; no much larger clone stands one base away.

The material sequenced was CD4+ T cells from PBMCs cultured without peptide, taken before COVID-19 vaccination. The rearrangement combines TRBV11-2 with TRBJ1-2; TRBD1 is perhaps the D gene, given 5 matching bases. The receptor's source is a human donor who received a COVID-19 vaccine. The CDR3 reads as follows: CASSNLGERYGYTF. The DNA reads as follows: TGTGCCAGCAGCAACTTAGGGGAGCGCTATGGCTACACCTTC.